The clone carrying this TCR beta chain was counted once. Antigen specificity is unknown. The PCR contained 60 Vbeta and 13 Jbeta primers. Authors' processing steps: Later reanalysis found roughly 80 million unique TCR beta chains, 10 million to 14 million of them shared. The repertoire was sequenced with immunoSEQ multiplex PCR; TCRdb's copy has only in-frame clones and lacks some. For V, J and clone size, that table is used; D and trimming come from the DNA. The data contain roughly 120,000 clones, around 81% of them singletons. The data were taken from a study of cytomegalovirus exposure and HLA in healthy donors. The study, taken as a whole, reports: Usually a TCR sequence was rare, but some public TCRs were found in many donors. Later on, analysis showed that most CMV-associated TCR beta chains appeared to be HLA-restricted.

This TCR was recovered from a woman in her twenties or thirties in good health and CMV-seronegative. The specimen sequenced was PBMCs.

CDR3 sequence: CASSLALTPNYGYTF. The CDR3 coding sequence is TGTGCCAGCAGCTTAGCGCTGACACCTAACTATGGCTACACCTTC. The chain uses TRBV7-2 and TRBJ1-2; D not certain. The CDR3 spans 15 residues. With 0 bases removed from V and 0 bases from J, the gap between germline ends came to 8 bases. Looked up from germline, CDR1 is SGHTA and CDR2 is FQGNSA.